What follows describes a single T cell receptor (beta chain). The antigen remains undetermined. The sample is drawn from a study of radiotherapy plus CTLA-4 blockade in lung cancer. In the study overall: An objective response was seen in roughly a sixth of patients, and disease control in less than 40%. Study-wide results and caveats: Blood TCR clones of tumor origin expanded after radiotherapy plus ipilimumab.

Profiling relied on immunoSEQ multiplex PCR, and the TCRdb table lists in-frame clones only, not all of them. The data show about 49,000 clones, 70% to 90% seen once. Chemo-refractory metastatic non-small-cell lung cancer patients received focal radiation with ipilimumab CTLA-4 blockade. The receptor was isolated from a human donor with non-small cell lung cancer whose response to radiotherapy plus ipilimumab could not be evaluated. The material was peripheral blood, obtained from a patient treated with radiotherapy plus ipilimumab.

The CDR3 loop reads CASSSFQGIGYNEQFF. The DNA of the CDR3 is TGTGCCAGCAGCTCCTTTCAGGGTATAGGGTACAATGAGCAGTTCTTC. The gene calls are TRBV5-4 and TRBJ2-1, with D tentatively TRBD1 (5 bases). Germline V gene lookup returns CDR1 SGHNT and CDR2 YYREEE (reference sequence). The CDR3 spans 16 residues. The V and J ends lost 3 bases and 4 bases respectively, with 17 bases between them.